Below, one TCR beta chain is given with its context. The data originate from a study of cytomegalovirus exposure and HLA in healthy donors. As for the study in general: Earlier, 150 million to 200 million T cells were analyzed, and fewer than 120 million unique TCR beta sequences were found among them.

PCR primers comprised 60 Vbeta and 13 Jbeta primers. Only in-frame clones appear in the TCRdb table, and some are missing; sequencing was by immunoSEQ multiplex PCR. This sample yields over 150,000 clones, of which 87% are seen a single time; over 0.8% belongs to the top ten. Germline CDR1 and CDR2: LNHDA and SQIVND (reference sequence). V lost 0 bases and J lost 4, with 15 bases in between. This CDR3 is built from 16 residues. The receptor's source is a woman aged 30 to 39 in good health and CMV-seronegative. V is TRBV19 and J is TRBJ1-2; no firm D call. Sequences were obtained from PBMCs. The DNA for the CDR3 is TGTGCCAGTAGTATAGATCTAGGCGGGCAGACCTATGGCTACACCTTC. It codes for CASSIDLGGQTYGYTF.